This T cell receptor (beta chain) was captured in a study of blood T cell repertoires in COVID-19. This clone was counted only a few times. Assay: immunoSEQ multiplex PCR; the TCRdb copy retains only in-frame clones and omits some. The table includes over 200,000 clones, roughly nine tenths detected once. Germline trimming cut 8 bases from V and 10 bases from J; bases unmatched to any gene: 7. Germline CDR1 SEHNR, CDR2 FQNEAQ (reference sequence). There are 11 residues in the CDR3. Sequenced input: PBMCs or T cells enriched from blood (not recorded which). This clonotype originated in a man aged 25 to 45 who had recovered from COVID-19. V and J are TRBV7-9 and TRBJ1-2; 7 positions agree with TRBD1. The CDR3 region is CASSPDRPYTF. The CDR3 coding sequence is TGTGCCAGCTCCCCGGACAGGCCCTACACCTTC.